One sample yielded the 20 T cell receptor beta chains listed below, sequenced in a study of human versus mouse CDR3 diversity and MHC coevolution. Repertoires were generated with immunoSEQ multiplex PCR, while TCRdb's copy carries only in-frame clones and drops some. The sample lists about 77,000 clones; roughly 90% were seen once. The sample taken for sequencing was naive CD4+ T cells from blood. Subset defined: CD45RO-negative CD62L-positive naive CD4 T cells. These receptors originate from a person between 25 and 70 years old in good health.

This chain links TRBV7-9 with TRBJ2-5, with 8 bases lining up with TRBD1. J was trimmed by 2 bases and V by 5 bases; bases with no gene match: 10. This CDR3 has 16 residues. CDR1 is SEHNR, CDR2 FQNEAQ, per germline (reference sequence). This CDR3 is CASSQGTGTSQETQYF. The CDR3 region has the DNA TGTGCCAGCAGCCAAGGGACAGGCACTTCTCAAGAGACCCAGTACTTC.

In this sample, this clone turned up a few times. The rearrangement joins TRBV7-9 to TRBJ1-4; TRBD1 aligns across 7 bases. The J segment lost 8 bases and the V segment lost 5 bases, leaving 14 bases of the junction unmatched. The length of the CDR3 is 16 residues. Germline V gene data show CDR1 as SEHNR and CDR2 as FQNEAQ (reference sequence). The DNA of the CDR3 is TGTGCCAGCAGCCCACTTCACAGGGGCGAAGGGGAAAAACTGTTTTTT. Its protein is CASSPLHRGEGEKLFF.

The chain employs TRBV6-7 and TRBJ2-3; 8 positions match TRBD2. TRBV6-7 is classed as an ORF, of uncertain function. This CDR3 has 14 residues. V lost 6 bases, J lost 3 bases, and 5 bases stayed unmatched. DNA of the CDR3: TGTGCCAGCAGCCGGGGGGGGCCTACAGATACGCAGTATTTT. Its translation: CASSRGGPTDTQYF.

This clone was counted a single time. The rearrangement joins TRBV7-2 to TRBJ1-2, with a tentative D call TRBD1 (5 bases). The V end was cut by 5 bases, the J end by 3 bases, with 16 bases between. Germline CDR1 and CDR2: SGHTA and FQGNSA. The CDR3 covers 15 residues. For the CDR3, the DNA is TGTGCCAGCAGCCCGATCACGGGGGTTGACTATGGCTACACCTTC. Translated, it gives CASSPITGVDYGYTF. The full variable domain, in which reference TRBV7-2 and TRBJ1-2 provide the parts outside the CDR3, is GAGVSQSPSNKVTEKGKDVELRCDPISGHTALYWYRQSLGQGLEFLIYFQGNSAPDKSGLPSDRFSAERTGGSVSTLTIQRTQQEDSAVYLCASSPITGVDYGYTFGSGTRLTVV.

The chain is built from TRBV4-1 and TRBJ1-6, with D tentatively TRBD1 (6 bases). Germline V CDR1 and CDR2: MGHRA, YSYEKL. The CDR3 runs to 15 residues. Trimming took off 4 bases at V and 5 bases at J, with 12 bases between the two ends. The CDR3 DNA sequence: TGCGCCAGCAGCCGCCCAGACAGGAATAATTCACCCCTCCACTTT. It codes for CASSRPDRNNSPLHF.

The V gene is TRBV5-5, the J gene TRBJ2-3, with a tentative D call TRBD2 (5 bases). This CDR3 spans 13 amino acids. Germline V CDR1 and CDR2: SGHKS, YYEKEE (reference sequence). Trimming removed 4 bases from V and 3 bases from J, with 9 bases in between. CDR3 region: CASSPGGTDTQYF. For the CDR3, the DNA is TGTGCCAGCAGCCCTGGCGGGACAGATACGCAGTATTTT. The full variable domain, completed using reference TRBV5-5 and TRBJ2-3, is DAGVTQSPTHLIKTRGQQVTLRCSPISGHKSVSWYQQVLGQGPQFIFQYYEKEERGRGNFPDRFSARQFPNYSSELNVNALLLGDSALYLCASSPGGTDTQYFGPGTRLTVL.

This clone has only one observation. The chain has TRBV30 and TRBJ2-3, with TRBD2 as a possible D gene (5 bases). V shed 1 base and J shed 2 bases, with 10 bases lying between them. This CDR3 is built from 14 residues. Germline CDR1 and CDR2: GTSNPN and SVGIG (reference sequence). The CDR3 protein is CAWSEERTTDTQYF. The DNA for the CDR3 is TGTGCCTGGAGTGAGGAGCGGACCACAGATACGCAGTATTTT.

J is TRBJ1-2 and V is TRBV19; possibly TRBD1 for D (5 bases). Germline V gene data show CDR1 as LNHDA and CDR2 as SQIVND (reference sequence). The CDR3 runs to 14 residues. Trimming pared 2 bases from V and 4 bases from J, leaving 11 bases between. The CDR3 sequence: CASSISGGTYGYTF. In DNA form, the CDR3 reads TGTGCCAGTAGTATATCTGGGGGGACCTATGGCTACACCTTC.

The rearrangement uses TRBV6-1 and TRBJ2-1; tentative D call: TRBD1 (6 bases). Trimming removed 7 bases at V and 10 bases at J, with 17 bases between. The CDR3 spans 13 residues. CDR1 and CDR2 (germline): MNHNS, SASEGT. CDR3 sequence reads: CASTSSGHWEQFF. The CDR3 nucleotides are TGTGCCAGCACGAGTTCGGGACATTGGGAGCAGTTCTTC.

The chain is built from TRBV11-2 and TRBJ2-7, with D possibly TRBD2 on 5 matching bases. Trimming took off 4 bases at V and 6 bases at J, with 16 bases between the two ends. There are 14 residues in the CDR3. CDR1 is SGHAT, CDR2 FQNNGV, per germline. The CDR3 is CASSSLVGGREQYF. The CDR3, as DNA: TGTGCCAGCAGCTCCTTGGTCGGAGGCCGCGAGCAGTACTTC.

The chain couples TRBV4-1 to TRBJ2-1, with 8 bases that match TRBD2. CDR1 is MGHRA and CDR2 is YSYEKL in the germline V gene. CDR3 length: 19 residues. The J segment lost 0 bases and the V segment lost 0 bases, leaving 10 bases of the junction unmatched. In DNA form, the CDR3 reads TGCGCCAGCAGCCAAGAGGGGACTAGAGGCCAGAGCTCCTACAATGAGCAGTTCTTC. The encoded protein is CASSQEGTRGQSSYNEQFF.

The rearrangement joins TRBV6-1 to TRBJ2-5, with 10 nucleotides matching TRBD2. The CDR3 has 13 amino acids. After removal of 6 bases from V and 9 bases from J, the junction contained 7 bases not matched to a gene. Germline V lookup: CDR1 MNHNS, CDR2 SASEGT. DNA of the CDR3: TGTGCCAGCAGGCAAGCGGGAGGGCCGCCCCAGTACTTC. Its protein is CASRQAGGPPQYF.

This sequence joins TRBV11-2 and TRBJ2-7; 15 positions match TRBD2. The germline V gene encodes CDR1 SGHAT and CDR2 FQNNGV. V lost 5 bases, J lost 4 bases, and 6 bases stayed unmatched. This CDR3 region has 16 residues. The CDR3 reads CASSQGTSGRYYEQYF. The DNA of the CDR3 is TGTGCCAGCAGCCAAGGGACTAGCGGGAGGTATTACGAGCAGTACTTC.

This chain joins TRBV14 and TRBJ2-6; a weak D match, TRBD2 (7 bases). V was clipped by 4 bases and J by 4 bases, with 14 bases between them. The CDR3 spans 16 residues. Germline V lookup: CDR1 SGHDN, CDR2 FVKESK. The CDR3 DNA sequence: TGTGCCAGCAGCCTTGGGGGGGCCACGGGGGCCAACGTCCTGACTTTC. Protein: CASSLGGATGANVLTF.

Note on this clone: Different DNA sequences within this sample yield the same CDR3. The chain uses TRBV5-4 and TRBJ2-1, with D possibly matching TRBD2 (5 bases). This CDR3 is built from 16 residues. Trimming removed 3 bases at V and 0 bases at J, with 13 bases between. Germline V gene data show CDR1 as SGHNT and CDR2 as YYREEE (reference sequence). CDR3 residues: CASSSSTGSSYNEQFF. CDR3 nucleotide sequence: TGTGCCAGCAGCTCCAGCACGGGAAGCTCCTACAATGAGCAGTTCTTC.

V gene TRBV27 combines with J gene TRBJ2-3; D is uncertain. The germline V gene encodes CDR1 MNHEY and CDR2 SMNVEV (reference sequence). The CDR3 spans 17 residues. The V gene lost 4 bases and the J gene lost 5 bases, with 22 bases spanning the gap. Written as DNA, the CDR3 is TGTGCCAGCAGTTCGCACCCCCCGCCTTCGGTGCAAGATACGCAGTATTTT. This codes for CASSSHPPPSVQDTQYF.

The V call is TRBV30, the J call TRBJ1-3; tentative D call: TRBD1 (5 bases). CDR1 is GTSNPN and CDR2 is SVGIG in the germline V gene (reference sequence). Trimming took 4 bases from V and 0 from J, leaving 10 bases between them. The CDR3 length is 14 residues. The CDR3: CAWNSDSSGNTIYF. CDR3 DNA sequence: TGTGCCTGGAACTCCGACAGCTCTGGAAACACCATATATTTT.

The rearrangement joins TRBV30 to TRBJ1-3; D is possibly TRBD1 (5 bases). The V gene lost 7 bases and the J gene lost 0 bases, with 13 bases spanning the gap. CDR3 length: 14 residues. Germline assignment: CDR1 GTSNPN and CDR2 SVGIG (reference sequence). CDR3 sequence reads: CASSLGGSGNTIYF. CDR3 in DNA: TGTGCCTCATCCCTCGGGGGCTCTGGAAACACCATATATTTT.

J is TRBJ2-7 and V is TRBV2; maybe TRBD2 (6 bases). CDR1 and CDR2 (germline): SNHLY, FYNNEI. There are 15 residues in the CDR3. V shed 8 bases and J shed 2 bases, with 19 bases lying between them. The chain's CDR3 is CASRDRDLLAYEQYF. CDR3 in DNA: TGTGCCAGCCGAGACCGGGACTTATTAGCCTACGAGCAGTACTTC.

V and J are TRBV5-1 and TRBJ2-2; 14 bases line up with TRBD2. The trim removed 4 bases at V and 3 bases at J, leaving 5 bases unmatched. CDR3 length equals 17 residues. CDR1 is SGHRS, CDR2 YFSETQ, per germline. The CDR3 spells CASSPGLAGGYTGELFF. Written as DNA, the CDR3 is TGCGCCAGCAGCCCCGGACTAGCGGGGGGATACACCGGGGAGCTGTTTTTT.